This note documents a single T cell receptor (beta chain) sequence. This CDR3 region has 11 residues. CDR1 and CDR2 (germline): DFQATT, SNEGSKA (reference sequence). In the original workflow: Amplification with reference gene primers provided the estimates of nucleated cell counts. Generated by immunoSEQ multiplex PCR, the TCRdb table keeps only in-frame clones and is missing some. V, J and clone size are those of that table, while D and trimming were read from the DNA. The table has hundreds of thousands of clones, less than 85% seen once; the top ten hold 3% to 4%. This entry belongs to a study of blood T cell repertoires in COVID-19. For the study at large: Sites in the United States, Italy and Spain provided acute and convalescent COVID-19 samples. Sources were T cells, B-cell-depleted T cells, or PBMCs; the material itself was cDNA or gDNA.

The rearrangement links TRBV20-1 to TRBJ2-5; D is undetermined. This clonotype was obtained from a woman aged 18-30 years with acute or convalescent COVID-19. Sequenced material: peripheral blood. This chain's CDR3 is CSGTVKETQYF. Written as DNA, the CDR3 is TGCAGCGGTACAGTTAAAGAGACCCAGTACTTC.